What follows are 29 T cell receptor beta chains derived from one specimen sequenced in a study of blood T cells in healthy people across ages. Alongside a J-beta primer mix, a sample-barcoded 5' primer served in a second PCR lasting about 7 to 12 cycles. One entry per CDR3 protein, called by TCRdb with MiXCR from the 5' RACE reads. Of some 1.1 million distinct CDR3 sequences in the sample, roughly two fifths were seen once. Sequenced input: blood. These receptors were obtained from a man between 18 and 29 years old in good health.

This clonotype was detected a few times. The CDR3 here is CASLGGDPSYNEQFF. CDR3 DNA: TGTGCCAGCTTAGGCGGGGACCCCTCCTACAATGAGCAGTTCTTC. This chain connects TRBV2 to TRBJ2-1, with a weak D call TRBD2 (6 bases). Germline assignment: CDR1 SNHLY and CDR2 FYNNEI. V lost 8 bases, J lost 0 bases, and 14 bases lay in between. CDR3 length: 15 residues.

V usage is TRBV5-1 and J usage is TRBJ1-2, with TRBD1 as a possible D gene (5 bases). V lost 0 bases and J lost 7, with 13 bases in between. CDR3 size: 14 residues. Looked up from germline, CDR1 is SGHRS and CDR2 is YFSETQ. The CDR3 DNA is TGCGCCAGCAGCTTGGATGCGGGGGGGACTGGCTACACCTTC. This encodes CASSLDAGGTGYTF. The entire variable domain, with the rest obtained from reference TRBV5-1 and TRBJ1-2, is as follows: KAGVTQTPRYLIKTRGQQVTLSCSPISGHRSVSWYQQTPGQGLQFLFEYFSETQRNKGNFPGRFSGRQFSNSRSEMNVSTLELGDSALYLCASSLDAGGTGYTFGSGTRLTVV.

This chain joins TRBV7-8 and TRBJ2-7, with 9 nucleotides matching TRBD2. The J call is in doubt because the DNA end fits TRBJ2-4 better. The germline V gene encodes CDR1 SGHVS and CDR2 FQNEAQ. There are 16 residues in the CDR3. CDR3 protein: CASGAGTSWDKNIQYF. CDR3 sequence (DNA): TGTGCCAGCGGCGCAGGGACTAGCTGGGACAAAAACATTCAGTACTTC.

The V and J genes are TRBV5-6 and TRBJ2-4, with TRBD2 matching 9 bases. V lost 0 bases to trimming and J lost 13 bases; unmatched junction nucleotides: 11. The CDR3 runs to 15 residues. The germline V gene encodes CDR1 SGHDT and CDR2 YYEEEE. CDR3 sequence: CASSLVGTSHNEQYF. The CDR3 DNA is TGTGCCAGCAGCTTGGTTGGGACTAGCCATAATGAGCAGTACTTC.

This clonotype was detected a few times. CDR3 protein: CSANRDLANYGYTF. The CDR3, as DNA: TGCAGTGCTAACAGGGACCTGGCTAACTATGGCTACACCTTC. The chain is built from TRBV20-1 and TRBJ1-2, with a possible D match to TRBD1 (6 bases). Germline assignment: CDR1 DFQATT and CDR2 SNEGSKA (reference sequence). V was cut by 4 bases and J by 0 bases, with 12 bases left in between. The CDR3 runs 14 residues.

The chain is built from TRBV10-3 and TRBJ2-1; 7 positions agree with TRBD2. The CDR3 sequence is 12 residues long. CDR1 is ENHRY and CDR2 is SYGVKD in the germline V gene. The junction had 2 bases not matched to a gene; V was cut back by 6 bases and J by 6 bases. The CDR3 sequence is CAIRASGNEQFF. The CDR3 bases are TGTGCCATCAGGGCTAGCGGCAATGAGCAGTTCTTC.

The rearrangement links TRBV6-5 to TRBJ1-6; a weak D match, TRBD1 (6 bases). V was clipped by 5 bases and J by 5 bases, with 13 bases between them. The CDR3 is 15 amino acids. Germline CDR1 and CDR2: MNHEY and SVGAGI. The CDR3 DNA reads as TGTGCCAGCAGTCTCCGGACAGCCCATAATTCACCCCTCCACTTT. Translated: CASSLRTAHNSPLHF.

This clonotype has just a few counts. The CDR3 is CSFGTGDDLSYNEQFF. The CDR3 coding sequence is TGCAGCTTCGGGACGGGAGACGACCTTTCCTACAATGAGCAGTTCTTC. The rearrangement joins TRBV29-1 to TRBJ2-1; the D gene is possibly TRBD2 (6 bases). Germline CDR1 and CDR2: SQVTM and ANQGSEA. This CDR3 comprises 16 residues. Trimming pared 8 bases from V and 1 base from J, leaving 21 bases between.

The CDR3 sequence: CASSYKVGPANTGELFF. In DNA form, the CDR3 reads TGTGCCAGCAGTTACAAAGTCGGCCCAGCGAACACCGGGGAGCTGTTTTTT. The rearrangement links TRBV6-5 to TRBJ2-2; D unresolved. The CDR3 length is 17 residues. CDR1 MNHEY and CDR2 SVGAGI come from the germline V gene. With 2 bases removed from V and 0 bases from J, the gap between germline ends came to 13 bases.

This clonotype has only a few counts. V is TRBV10-3 and J is TRBJ2-7; D possibly corresponds to TRBD1 (5 bases). This CDR3 region has 12 residues. CDR1 is ENHRY and CDR2 is SYGVKD in the germline V gene. V lost 5 bases and J 4 bases, leaving 9 bases between the germline ends. CDR3 region: CAISQDRYEQYF. For the CDR3, the DNA is TGTGCCATCAGTCAAGACAGATACGAGCAGTACTTC.

V usage is TRBV5-1 and J usage is TRBJ2-5, with TRBD2 matching 7 bases. Germline V gene data show CDR1 as SGHRS and CDR2 as YFSETQ. This CDR3 spans 18 amino acids. V was pared by 1 base and J by 11 bases, with 23 bases of the junction left unmatched. CDR3 in amino acids: CASSLKRWGGTHYNEQYF. CDR3 DNA: TGCGCCAGCAGCTTGAAACGTTGGGGGGGGACCCATTACAATGAGCAGTACTTC.

This clonotype was counted between two and nine times. The chain employs TRBV4-1 and TRBJ1-2; no clear D gene. The germline V and J ends were trimmed by 0 bases and 2 bases, with 19 bases remaining between them. CDR3 length: 18 amino acids. CDR1 and CDR2 (germline): MGHRA, YSYEKL. CDR3 coding DNA: TGCGCCAGCAGCCAAGAAGTACGCTTCGGAGGGTCCAACTATGGCTACACCTTC. It translates to CASSQEVRFGGSNYGYTF.

This clonotype was seen more than once but under ten times. This sequence joins TRBV20-1 and TRBJ1-1, with D unclear. The V gene's germline CDR1 is DFQATT and CDR2 SNEGSKA (reference sequence). This CDR3 is 16 amino acids long. The germline V and J ends were trimmed by 1 base and 0 bases, with 15 bases remaining between them. DNA for the CDR3: TGCAGTGCTAGAGGAAGGAGAAGAGGTATGAACACTGAAGCTTTCTTT. The encoded protein is CSARGRRRGMNTEAFF.

Only a few counts were recorded for this clonotype. The chain employs TRBV27 and TRBJ2-1; the D gene could be TRBD1 or TRBD2 (6 bases each). The CDR3 sequence is 17 residues long. V was clipped by 0 bases and J by 0 bases, with 12 bases between them. Germline assignment: CDR1 MNHEY and CDR2 SMNVEV (reference sequence). CDR3 in DNA: TGTGCCAGCAGTTTATCTATCGGGGGCCCCTCCTACAATGAGCAGTTCTTC. This translates into CASSLSIGGPSYNEQFF.

In regard to this clonotype: It may be a read error: a sequence one base away is much more abundant. This chain joins TRBV10-2 and TRBJ2-3; tentatively, D is TRBD1 or TRBD2 (6 bases each). The V end lost 3 bases, the J end lost 5 bases, and 12 bases lay between the germline ends. Germline V gene lookup returns CDR1 WSHSY and CDR2 SAAADI. This CDR3 spans 14 amino acids. CDR3 protein: CASSESGGIDTQYF. The CDR3 DNA sequence: TGCGCCAGCAGTGAATCCGGGGGCATAGATACGCAGTATTTT.

This CDR3 is CSARDSLQGRETQYF. The DNA of the CDR3 is TGCAGTGCTAGAGATTCCCTACAGGGGCGAGAGACCCAGTACTTC. The rearrangement joins TRBV20-1 to TRBJ2-5; 7 nucleotides line up with TRBD1. Germline V CDR1 and CDR2: DFQATT, SNEGSKA (reference sequence). With V trimmed by 0 bases and J by 4 bases, 8 bases remained unmatched. CDR3 size: 15 residues.

This clonotype appeared a few times. The chain combines TRBV4-1 with TRBJ2-5, with no clear D. The CDR3 is 14 amino acids. V was cut by 4 bases and J by 4 bases, with 13 bases left in between. Germline V gene data show CDR1 as MGHRA and CDR2 as YSYEKL. The CDR3 DNA reads TGCGCCAGCAGCCCTGACGGGTTGTTAGAGACCCAGTACTTC. As protein: CASSPDGLLETQYF.

This clonotype was observed a few times. Here the CDR3 reads CASSQYGTQNTGELFF. CDR3 nucleotide sequence: TGTGCCAGCAGCCAATACGGGACACAGAACACCGGGGAGCTGTTTTTT. The chain employs TRBV3-1 and TRBJ2-2; D is perhaps TRBD1 (6 bases). CDR1 is LGHDT and CDR2 is YNNKEL in the germline V gene (reference sequence). Trimming removed 2 bases at V and 1 base at J, with 11 bases between. The CDR3 runs to 16 residues. Variable domain in full (rest from reference TRBV3-1 and TRBJ2-2): DTAVSQTPKYLVTQMGNDKSIKCEQNLGHDTMYWYKQDSKKFLKIMFSYNNKELIINETVPNRFSPKSPDKAHLNLHINSLELGDSAVYFCASSQYGTQNTGELFFGEGSRLTVL.

The table lists this clonotype with a few counts. The rearrangement links TRBV18 to TRBJ2-5; unclear D gene. The length of the CDR3 is 12 residues. Germline V gene sequence: CDR1 KGHSH, CDR2 LQKENI. The V and J ends lost 2 bases and 5 bases respectively, with 6 bases between them. This chain's CDR3 is CASSPVPETQYF. The CDR3 bases are TGTGCCAGCTCACCAGTGCCCGAGACCCAGTACTTC.

This chain links TRBV12-3 or TRBV12-4 with TRBJ1-4; unclear D gene. Trimming stripped 3 bases from V and 2 bases from J, with 13 bases between. The CDR3 has 16 residues. The CDR3 is CASSFSSGVTNEKLFF. CDR3 in DNA: TGTGCCAGCAGTTTTTCGTCCGGGGTCACTAATGAAAAACTGTTTTTT.

The gene calls are TRBV6-4 and TRBJ1-1; D is perhaps TRBD1 (5 bases). Trimming pared 6 bases from V and 3 bases from J, leaving 17 bases between. The germline gives CDR1 MRHNA, CDR2 SNTAGT. This CDR3 is 15 amino acids long. The DNA for the CDR3 is TGTGCCAGCAGCTCTACCGCGGCGGGGGACACTGAAGCTTTCTTT. Its translation: CASSSTAAGDTEAFF.

The rearrangement links TRBV30 to TRBJ2-7; D is possibly TRBD2 (5 bases). Germline V gene data show CDR1 as GTSNPN and CDR2 as SVGIG (reference sequence). Trimming removed 4 bases at V and 6 bases at J, with 13 bases between. The CDR3 is made up of 12 amino acids. CDR3 residues: CAWNKGVGEQYF. The CDR3 DNA follows: TGTGCCTGGAACAAGGGAGTCGGCGAGCAGTACTTC.

This clonotype was recorded a few times. V is TRBV5-6 and J is TRBJ1-5, with 7 nucleotides matching TRBD1. Germline CDR1 and CDR2: SGHDT and YYEEEE. V lost 3 bases, J lost 3 bases, and 6 bases stayed unmatched. CDR3 length: 15 amino acids. The CDR3 region has the DNA TGTGCCAGCAGCTCGGGACAGAACGCCAATCAGCCCCAGCATTTT. Its translation: CASSSGQNANQPQHF.

The chain joins TRBV4-1 to TRBJ2-1; the match to TRBD2 covers 7 bases. CDR3 length equals 17 residues. Germline-derived CDR1 and CDR2 are MGHRA and YSYEKL. V was pared by 1 base and J by 5 bases, with 11 bases of the junction left unmatched. Here the CDR3 reads CASSQGPIAGVDNEQFF. CDR3 sequence (DNA): TGCGCCAGCAGCCAAGGGCCTATCGCGGGGGTCGACAATGAGCAGTTCTTC.

The J gene is TRBJ1-2, the V gene TRBV14; D unclear. Trimming left V 4 bases short and J 2 bases short, with 11 bases between. The CDR3 is made up of 14 amino acids. From germline, CDR1 is SGHDN and CDR2 FVKESK. This CDR3 is CASSLWGTNYGYTF. The CDR3, as DNA: TGTGCCAGCAGCCTATGGGGAACAAACTATGGCTACACCTTC.

In its sample, this clonotype was seen a few times. This chain links TRBV5-1 with TRBJ2-1, with a possible D match to TRBD2 (6 bases). Germline assignment: CDR1 SGHRS and CDR2 YFSETQ. V lost 5 bases, J lost 8 bases, and 20 bases lay in between. The CDR3 is made up of 15 amino acids. CDR3 sequence: CASRGTVAGSHEQFF. The CDR3 bases are TGCGCCAGCAGAGGGACTGTGGCGGGATCTCATGAGCAGTTCTTC.

This sequence joins TRBV12-3 or TRBV12-4 and TRBJ2-1, with D maybe TRBD1 (6 bases). Trimming removed 4 bases from V and 6 bases from J, with 10 bases in between. CDR3 length: 13 amino acids. DNA for the CDR3: TGTGCCAGCAGTTGTGACAGGTTCAATGAGCAGTTCTTC. Its translation is CASSCDRFNEQFF.

This clonotype was detected a few times. The rearrangement links TRBV3-1 to TRBJ2-4; D possibly corresponds to TRBD1 (5 bases). CDR1 and CDR2 (germline): LGHDT, YNNKEL (reference sequence). The length of the CDR3 is 17 residues. V was shortened by 4 bases and J by 0 bases, with 16 bases between the two germline ends. The CDR3 bases are TGTGCCAGCAGCCTGTTCGGACAACACTTAGCCAAAAACATTCAGTACTTC. This translates into CASSLFGQHLAKNIQYF.

The V call is TRBV12-3 or TRBV12-4, the J call TRBJ2-1; 7 positions match TRBD1. CDR3 length: 20 amino acids. J was trimmed by 2 bases and V by 2 bases; bases with no gene match: 18. This CDR3 is CASSLSPGNPTGDPYNEQFF. CDR3 coding DNA: TGTGCCAGCAGTTTAAGTCCTGGGAACCCCACAGGGGACCCCTACAATGAGCAGTTCTTC.